The 8 T cell receptor beta chains reported below all come from one sample, sequenced in a study of shared clonotypes between healthy human individuals. Produced via immunoSEQ multiplex PCR; TCRdb's table is partial and in-frame only. The profile shows about 490,000 clones, roughly 78% of them singletons. The material sequenced was PBMCs. The receptors were sampled from a woman aged 35 to 49 in good health. Some clones in this sample may be carry-over from other donors' samples.

This chain joins TRBV7-9 and TRBJ2-1; TRBD2 agrees at 14 bases. Germline-derived CDR1 and CDR2 are SEHNR and FQNEAQ (reference sequence). The V and J ends lost 1 base and 5 bases, in that order; junction bases with no gene match: 7. The CDR3 has 18 residues. CDR3 amino acids: CASSLGPGTSGRDNEQFF. The CDR3 region has the DNA TGTGCCAGCAGCTTAGGTCCCGGGACTAGCGGGAGAGACAATGAGCAGTTCTTC. Drawing the rest from reference TRBV7-9 and TRBJ2-1, the complete variable domain is DTGVSQNPRHKITKRGQNVTFRCDPISEHNRLYWYRQTLGQGPEFLTYFQNEAQLEKSRLLSDRFSAERPKGSFSTLEIQRTEQGDSAMYLCASSLGPGTSGRDNEQFFGPGTRLTVL.

The chain has TRBV15 and TRBJ2-7, with TRBD1 matching over 12 bases. The CDR3 is 14 amino acids. The germline CDR1 and CDR2 sequences are LNHNV and YYDKDF (reference sequence). V trimming: 5 bases; J trimming: 2 bases; junction bases outside the gene matches: 1. Here the CDR3 DNA reads TGTGCCACCAGCTGGGACAGGGGGCCCTACGAGCAGTACTTC. This gives the protein CATSWDRGPYEQYF. Using reference TRBV15 and TRBJ2-7 for the parts outside the CDR3, the full variable domain is DAMVIQNPRYQVTQFGKPVTLSCSQTLNHNVMYWYQQKSSQAPKLLFHYYDKDFNNEADTPDNFQSRRPNTSFCFLDIRSPGLGDTAMYLCATSWDRGPYEQYFGPGTRLTVT.

This rearrangement joins TRBV30 to TRBJ1-1; tentative D call: TRBD1 (6 bases). CDR1 is GTSNPN and CDR2 is SVGIG in the germline V gene (reference sequence). The V and J ends lost 3 bases and 2 bases respectively, with 10 bases between them. The CDR3 consists of 13 residues. CDR3 loop: CAWRTGANTEAFF. The CDR3 region has the DNA TGTGCCTGGAGGACGGGGGCAAACACTGAAGCTTTCTTT.

As concerns this clone: The identical CDR3 is also encoded by other nucleotide sequences in the sample. The gene calls are TRBV2 and TRBJ2-1; 11 bases line up with TRBD2. From germline, CDR1 is SNHLY and CDR2 FYNNEI. CDR3 length: 15 amino acids. The trim removed 1 base at V and 7 bases at J, leaving 3 bases unmatched. In nucleotides, the CDR3 is TGTGCCAGCAGTGAAGGGCTAGCGGGGGGTAATGAGCAGTTCTTC. Protein product: CASSEGLAGGNEQFF.

The chain couples TRBV2 to TRBJ1-2; D uncertain. This CDR3 has 11 residues. Germline V CDR1 and CDR2: SNHLY, FYNNEI. V lost 10 bases, J lost 0 bases, and 6 bases lay in between. CDR3: CATRPNYGYTF. The CDR3 DNA reads TGTGCCACCCGACCTAACTATGGCTACACCTTC.

This chain uses TRBV11-2 with TRBJ2-7; the D gene is possibly TRBD2 (7 bases). In germline, CDR1 is SGHAT, CDR2 FQNNGV. CDR3 length: 14 amino acids. Deletions cut 3 bases from V and 3 bases from J, with 12 bases between. The CDR3 reads CASSFGGPIYEQYF. The CDR3 DNA sequence: TGTGCCAGCAGCTTCGGGGGGCCCATCTACGAGCAGTACTTC.

This clone was seen more than once but under ten times. The chain carries TRBV27 and TRBJ2-7, with TRBD1 identical over 9 bases. Germline V lookup: CDR1 MNHEY, CDR2 SMNVEV (reference sequence). This CDR3 spans 14 amino acids. With V trimmed by 2 bases and J by 4 bases, 3 bases remained unmatched. The chain's CDR3 is CASSLNRGQYEQYF. The DNA of the CDR3 is TGTGCCAGCAGTTTAAACAGGGGGCAATACGAGCAGTACTTC.

Ten or more counts support this clone. The rearrangement uses TRBV5-6 and TRBJ2-1; 11 bases are shared with TRBD2. V dropped 0 bases and J dropped 0; count of bases not matched to a gene: 5. Germline CDR1 and CDR2: SGHDT and YYEEEE. The CDR3 runs 18 residues. The DNA of the CDR3 is TGTGCCAGCAGCTTGGGGCTAGCGGGAGGTTACTCCTACAATGAGCAGTTCTTC. Its translation: CASSLGLAGGYSYNEQFF.